This T cell receptor (beta chain) came from a study of cytomegalovirus exposure and HLA in healthy donors. Whole-study findings and limits: Productive rates of about 87% or about 30% were seen for most TCR beta V segments in an earlier analysis. CMV serostatus was the only recorded immune exposure for donors.

Looked up from germline, CDR1 is SEHNR and CDR2 is FQNEAQ (reference sequence). V shed 3 bases and J shed 2 bases, with 13 bases lying between them. The length of the CDR3 is 15 residues. The primer mix had 60 Vbeta and 13 Jbeta primers. Clones were read by immunoSEQ multiplex PCR, and TCRdb kept only the in-frame ones, dropping some. The table has under 200,000 clones, roughly 85% seen once. About this clone: Its cognate antigen is unknown.

This chain links TRBV7-9 with TRBJ1-2, with D possibly being TRBD1 (6 bases). This receptor was identified in a woman aged 40 to 49 in good health and CMV-seronegative. Sample: PBMCs. CDR3 DNA: TGTGCCAGCAGCTTCCGGGACATGCCGAACTATGGCTACACCTTC. Translating it yields CASSFRDMPNYGYTF.